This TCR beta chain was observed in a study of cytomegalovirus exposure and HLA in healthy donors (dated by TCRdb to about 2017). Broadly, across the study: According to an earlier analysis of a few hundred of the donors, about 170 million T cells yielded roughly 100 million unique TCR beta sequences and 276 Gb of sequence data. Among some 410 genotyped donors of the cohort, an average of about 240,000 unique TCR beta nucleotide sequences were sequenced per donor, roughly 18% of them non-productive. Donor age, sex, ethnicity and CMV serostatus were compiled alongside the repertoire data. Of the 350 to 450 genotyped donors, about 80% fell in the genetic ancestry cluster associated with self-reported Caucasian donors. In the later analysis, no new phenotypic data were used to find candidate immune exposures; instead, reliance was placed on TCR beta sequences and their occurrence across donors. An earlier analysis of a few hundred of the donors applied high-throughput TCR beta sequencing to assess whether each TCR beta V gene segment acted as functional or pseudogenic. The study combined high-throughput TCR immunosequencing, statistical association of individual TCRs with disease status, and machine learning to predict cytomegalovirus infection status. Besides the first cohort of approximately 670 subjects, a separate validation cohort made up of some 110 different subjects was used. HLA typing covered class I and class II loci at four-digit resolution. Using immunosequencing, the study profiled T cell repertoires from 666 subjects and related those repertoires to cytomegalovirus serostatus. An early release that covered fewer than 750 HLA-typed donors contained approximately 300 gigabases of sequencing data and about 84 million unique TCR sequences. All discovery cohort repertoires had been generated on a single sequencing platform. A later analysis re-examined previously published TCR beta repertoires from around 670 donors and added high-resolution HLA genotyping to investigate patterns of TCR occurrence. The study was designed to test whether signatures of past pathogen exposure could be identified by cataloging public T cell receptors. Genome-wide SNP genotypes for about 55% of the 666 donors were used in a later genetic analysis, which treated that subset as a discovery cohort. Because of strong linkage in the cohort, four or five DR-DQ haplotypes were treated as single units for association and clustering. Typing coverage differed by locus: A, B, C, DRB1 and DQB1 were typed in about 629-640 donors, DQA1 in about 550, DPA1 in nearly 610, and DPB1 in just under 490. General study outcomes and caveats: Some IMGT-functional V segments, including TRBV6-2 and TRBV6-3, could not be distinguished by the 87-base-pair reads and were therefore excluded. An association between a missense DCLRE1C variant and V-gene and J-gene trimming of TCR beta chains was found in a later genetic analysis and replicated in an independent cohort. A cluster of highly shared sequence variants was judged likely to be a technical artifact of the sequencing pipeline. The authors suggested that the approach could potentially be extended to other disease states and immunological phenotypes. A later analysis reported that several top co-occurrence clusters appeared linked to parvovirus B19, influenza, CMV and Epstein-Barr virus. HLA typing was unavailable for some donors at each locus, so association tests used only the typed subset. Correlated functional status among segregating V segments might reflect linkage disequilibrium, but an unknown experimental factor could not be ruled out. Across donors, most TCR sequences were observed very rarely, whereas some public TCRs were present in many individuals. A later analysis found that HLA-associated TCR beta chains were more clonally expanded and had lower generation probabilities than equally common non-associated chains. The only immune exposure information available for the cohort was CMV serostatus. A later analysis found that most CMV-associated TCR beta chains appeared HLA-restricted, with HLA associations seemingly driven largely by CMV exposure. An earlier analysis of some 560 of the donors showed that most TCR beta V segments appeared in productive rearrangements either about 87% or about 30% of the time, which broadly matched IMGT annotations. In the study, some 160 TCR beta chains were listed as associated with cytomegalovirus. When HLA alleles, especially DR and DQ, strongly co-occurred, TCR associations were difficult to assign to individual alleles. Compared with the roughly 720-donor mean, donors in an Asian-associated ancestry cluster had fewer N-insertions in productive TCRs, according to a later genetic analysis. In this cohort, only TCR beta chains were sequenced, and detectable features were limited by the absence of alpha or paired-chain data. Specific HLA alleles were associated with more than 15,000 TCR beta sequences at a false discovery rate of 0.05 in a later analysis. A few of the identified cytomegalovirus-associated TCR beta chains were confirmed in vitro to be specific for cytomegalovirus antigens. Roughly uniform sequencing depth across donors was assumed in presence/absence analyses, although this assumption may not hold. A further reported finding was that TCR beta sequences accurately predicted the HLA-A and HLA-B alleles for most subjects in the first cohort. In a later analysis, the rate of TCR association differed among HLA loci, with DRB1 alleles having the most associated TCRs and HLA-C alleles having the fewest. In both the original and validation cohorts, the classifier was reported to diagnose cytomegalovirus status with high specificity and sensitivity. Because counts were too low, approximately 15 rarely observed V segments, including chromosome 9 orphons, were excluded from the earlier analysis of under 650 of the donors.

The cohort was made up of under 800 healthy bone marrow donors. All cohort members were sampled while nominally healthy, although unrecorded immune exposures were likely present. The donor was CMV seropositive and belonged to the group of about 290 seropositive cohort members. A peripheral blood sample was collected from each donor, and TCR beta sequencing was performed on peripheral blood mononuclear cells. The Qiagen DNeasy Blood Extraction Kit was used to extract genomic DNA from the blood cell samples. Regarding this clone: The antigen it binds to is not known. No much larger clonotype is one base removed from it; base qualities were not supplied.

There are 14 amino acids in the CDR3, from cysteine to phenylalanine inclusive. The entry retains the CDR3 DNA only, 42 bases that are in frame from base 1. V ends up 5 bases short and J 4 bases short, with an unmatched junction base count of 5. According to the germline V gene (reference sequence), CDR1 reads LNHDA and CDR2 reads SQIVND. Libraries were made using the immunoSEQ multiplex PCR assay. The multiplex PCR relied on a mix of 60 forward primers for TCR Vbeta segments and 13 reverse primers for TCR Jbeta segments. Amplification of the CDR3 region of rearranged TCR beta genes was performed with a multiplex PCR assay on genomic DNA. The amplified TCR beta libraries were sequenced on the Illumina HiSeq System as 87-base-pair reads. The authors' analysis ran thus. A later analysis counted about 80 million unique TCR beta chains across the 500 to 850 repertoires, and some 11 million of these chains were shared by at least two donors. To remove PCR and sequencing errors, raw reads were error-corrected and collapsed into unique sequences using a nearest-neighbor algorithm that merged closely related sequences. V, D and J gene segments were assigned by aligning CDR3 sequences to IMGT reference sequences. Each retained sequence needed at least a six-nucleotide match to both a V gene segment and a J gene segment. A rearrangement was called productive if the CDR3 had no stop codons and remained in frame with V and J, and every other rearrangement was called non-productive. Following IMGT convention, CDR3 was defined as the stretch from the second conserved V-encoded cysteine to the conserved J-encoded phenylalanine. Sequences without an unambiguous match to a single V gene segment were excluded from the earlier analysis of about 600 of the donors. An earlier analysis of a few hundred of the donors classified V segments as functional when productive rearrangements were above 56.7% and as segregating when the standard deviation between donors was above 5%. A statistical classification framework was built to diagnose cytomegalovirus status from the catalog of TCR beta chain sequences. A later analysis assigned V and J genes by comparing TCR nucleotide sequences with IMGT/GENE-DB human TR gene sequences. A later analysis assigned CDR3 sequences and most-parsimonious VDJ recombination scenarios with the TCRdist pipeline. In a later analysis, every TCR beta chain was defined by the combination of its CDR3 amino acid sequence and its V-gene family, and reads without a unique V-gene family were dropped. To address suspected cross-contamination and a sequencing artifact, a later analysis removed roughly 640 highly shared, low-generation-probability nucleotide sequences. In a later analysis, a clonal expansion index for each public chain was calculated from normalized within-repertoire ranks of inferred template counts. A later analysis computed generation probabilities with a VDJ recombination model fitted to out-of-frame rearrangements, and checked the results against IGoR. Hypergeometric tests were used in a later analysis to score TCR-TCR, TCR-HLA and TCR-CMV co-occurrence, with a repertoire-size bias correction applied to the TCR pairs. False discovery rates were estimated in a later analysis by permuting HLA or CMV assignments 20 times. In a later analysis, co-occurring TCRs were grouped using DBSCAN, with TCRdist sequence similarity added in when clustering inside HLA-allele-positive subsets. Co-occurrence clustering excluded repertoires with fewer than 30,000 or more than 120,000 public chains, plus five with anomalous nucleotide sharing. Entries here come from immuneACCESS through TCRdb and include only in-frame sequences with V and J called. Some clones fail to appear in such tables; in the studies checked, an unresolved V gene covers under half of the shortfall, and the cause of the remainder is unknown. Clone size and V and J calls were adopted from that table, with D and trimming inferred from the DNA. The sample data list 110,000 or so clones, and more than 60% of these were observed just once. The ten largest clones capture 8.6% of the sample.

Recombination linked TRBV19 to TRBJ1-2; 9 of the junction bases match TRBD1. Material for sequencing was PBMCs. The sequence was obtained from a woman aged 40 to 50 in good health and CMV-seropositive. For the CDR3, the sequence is CASSSQGAIYGYTF. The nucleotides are TGTGCCAGTAGTTCACAGGGGGCGATCTATGGCTACACCTTC.